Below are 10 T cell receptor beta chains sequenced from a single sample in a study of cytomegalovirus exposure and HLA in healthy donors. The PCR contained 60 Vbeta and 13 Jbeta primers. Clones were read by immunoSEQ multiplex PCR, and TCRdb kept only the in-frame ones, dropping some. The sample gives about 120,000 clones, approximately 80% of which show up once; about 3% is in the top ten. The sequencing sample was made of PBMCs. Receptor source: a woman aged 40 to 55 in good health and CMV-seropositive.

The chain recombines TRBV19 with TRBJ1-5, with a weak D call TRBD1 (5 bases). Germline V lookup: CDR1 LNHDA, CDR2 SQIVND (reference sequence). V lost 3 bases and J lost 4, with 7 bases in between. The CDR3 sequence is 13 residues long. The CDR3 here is CASSMTENQPQHF. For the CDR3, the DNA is TGTGCCAGTAGTATGACAGAGAATCAGCCCCAGCATTTT.

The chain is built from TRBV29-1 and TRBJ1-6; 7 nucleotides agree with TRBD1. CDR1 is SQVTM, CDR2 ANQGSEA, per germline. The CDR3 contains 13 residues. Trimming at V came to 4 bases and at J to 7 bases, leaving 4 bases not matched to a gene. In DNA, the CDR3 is TGCAGCGTTGGGACAGGTGGAAATTCACCCCTCCACTTT. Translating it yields CSVGTGGNSPLHF.

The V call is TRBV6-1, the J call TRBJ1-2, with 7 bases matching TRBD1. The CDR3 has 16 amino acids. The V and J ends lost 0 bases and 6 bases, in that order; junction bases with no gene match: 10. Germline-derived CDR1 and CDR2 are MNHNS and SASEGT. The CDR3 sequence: CASSEAPGGSANGYTF. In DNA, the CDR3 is TGTGCCAGCAGTGAAGCGCCAGGGGGAAGTGCGAATGGCTACACCTTC.

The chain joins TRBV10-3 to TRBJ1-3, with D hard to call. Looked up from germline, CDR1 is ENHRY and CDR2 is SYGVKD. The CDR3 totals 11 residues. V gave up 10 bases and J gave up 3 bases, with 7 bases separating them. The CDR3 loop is CATWSGNTIYF. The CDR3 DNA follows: TGTGCCACGTGGAGTGGAAACACCATATATTTT.

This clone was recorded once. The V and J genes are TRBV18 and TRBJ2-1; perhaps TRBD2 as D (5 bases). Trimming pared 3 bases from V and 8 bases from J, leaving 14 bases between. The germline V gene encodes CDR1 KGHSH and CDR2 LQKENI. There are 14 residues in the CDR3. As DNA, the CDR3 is TGTGCCAGCTCACCCACTAGAGGTCGGGATGAGCAGTTCTTC. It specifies CASSPTRGRDEQFF.

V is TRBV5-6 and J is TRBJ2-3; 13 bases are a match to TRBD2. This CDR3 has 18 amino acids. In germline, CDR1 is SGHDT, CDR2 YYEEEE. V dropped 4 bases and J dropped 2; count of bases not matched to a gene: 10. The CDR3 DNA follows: TGTGCCAGCAGCCTGACTACTAGCGGGGGGGCGGTCACAGATACGCAGTATTTT. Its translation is CASSLTTSGGAVTDTQYF.

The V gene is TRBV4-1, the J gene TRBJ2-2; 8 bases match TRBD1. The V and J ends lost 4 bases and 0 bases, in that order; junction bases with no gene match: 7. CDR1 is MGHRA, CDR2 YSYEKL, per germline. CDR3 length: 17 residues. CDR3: CASSPMDRVANTGELFF. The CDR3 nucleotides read TGCGCCAGCAGCCCCATGGACAGGGTGGCGAACACCGGGGAGCTGTTTTTT.

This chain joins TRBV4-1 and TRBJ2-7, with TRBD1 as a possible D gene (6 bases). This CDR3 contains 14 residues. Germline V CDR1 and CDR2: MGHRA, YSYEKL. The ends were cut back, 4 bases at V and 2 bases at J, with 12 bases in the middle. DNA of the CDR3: TGCGCCAGCAGCCCGGCAGGGGTCCCCTACGAGCAGTACTTC. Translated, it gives CASSPAGVPYEQYF.

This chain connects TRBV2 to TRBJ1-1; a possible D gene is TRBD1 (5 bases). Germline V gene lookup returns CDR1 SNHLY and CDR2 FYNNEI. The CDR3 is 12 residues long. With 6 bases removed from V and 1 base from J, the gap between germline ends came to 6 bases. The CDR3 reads CASRGQNTEAFF. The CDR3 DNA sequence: TGTGCCAGCAGAGGACAGAACACTGAAGCTTTCTTT.

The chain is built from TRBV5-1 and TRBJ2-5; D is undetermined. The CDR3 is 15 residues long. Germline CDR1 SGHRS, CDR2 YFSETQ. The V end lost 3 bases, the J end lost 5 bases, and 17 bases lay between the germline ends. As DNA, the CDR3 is TGCGCCAGCAGCTCATCCCAGCCGACGGAGGAGACCCAGTACTTC. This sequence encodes CASSSSQPTEETQYF.